This T cell receptor (beta chain) comes out of a study of STAT3 mutations in large granular lymphocyte leukemia. Across the whole study: More than half of T-LGLL patients received immunosuppressive therapy. Whole-study findings and limits: In T-cell large granular lymphocyte leukemia, about half of patients showed multiple immunodominant subclonotypes.

The germline gives CDR1 MGHDK, CDR2 SYGVNS. This CDR3 has 12 amino acids. V was shortened by 8 bases and J by 8 bases, with 13 bases between the two germline ends. A word on this clone: Its antigen is unidentified.

The protocol was immunoSEQ multiplex PCR, while the TCRdb copy is restricted to in-frame clones and leaves out a portion. The table has nearly 25,000 clones, about 95% seen once. The clonotype comes from a man aged 35 to 55 with T-cell large granular lymphocyte leukemia. Some clones in this sample may be carry-over from other donors' samples. V gene TRBV25-1 combines with J gene TRBJ2-1; tentatively, D is TRBD1 (5 bases). Specimen: peripheral blood mononuclear cells. CDR3 loop: CASEPQGHEQFF. The CDR3, as DNA: TGTGCCAGCGAGCCCCAGGGCCATGAGCAGTTCTTC.